This T cell receptor beta chain was captured in a study of cytomegalovirus exposure and HLA in healthy donors. Study summary: Some 91 million unique TCRs from HLA-typed donors were held in an early release of data. Ancestry clustering placed about four fifths of around 400 genotyped donors in the Caucasian-associated cluster. Study results and caveats: TCR beta chains numbering some 160 were designated cytomegalovirus-associated. The productive fraction for most TCR beta V segments was about 90% or about 30% in an earlier analysis.

With 60 Vbeta and 13 Jbeta primers, the PCR was carried out. Measured with immunoSEQ multiplex PCR; TCRdb has only the in-frame clones, and not every one. The table includes approximately 160,000 clones, 55% to 80% detected once. Notes on this clone: Its target is unknown.

Trimming stripped 4 bases from V and 1 base from J, with 7 bases between. The length of the CDR3 is 13 residues. CDR1 is SGHTA and CDR2 is FQGNSA in the germline V gene. Sequencing used PBMCs. The source of this sequence is a woman younger than 30 in good health and CMV-seropositive. V and J are TRBV7-2 and TRBJ1-1; the D gene is possibly TRBD1 (5 bases). CDR3 sequence reads: CASSWTTNTEAFF. CDR3 coding DNA: TGTGCCAGCAGCTGGACAACGAACACTGAAGCTTTCTTT.